The rows below give T cell receptor beta chains drawn from one sample of a study of beta chain features in type 1 diabetes. Repertoires were generated with immunoSEQ multiplex PCR, while TCRdb's copy carries only in-frame clones and drops some. The sample shows a few hundred thousand clones, 11% of them seen only once. Sequencing was performed on naive CD4+ T cells from blood. The source is a man aged 25 to 45 with type 1 diabetes. Each CDR3 is given with its conserved first and last residue. The D gene is left open where the match is weak. Clone sizes are given selectively: once, few, many, or a class where the clone is expanded.

clone size,V gene,D gene,J gene,CDR3 protein,CDR3 DNA
NA,TRBV7-2,TRBD2,TRBJ2-2,CASIGLAGRGGELFF,TGTGCCAGCATCGGACTAGCGGGGAGGGGCGGGGAGCTGTTTTTT
NA,TRBV7-9,NA,TRBJ1-5,CASSLGAGGNQPQHF,TGTGCCAGCAGCTTAGGCGCGGGAGGCAATCAGCCCCAGCATTTT
NA,TRBV4-2,NA,TRBJ1-2,CASSQEYRIGVNYGYTF,TGTGCCAGCAGCCAAGAGTATCGTATAGGGGTTAACTATGGCTACACCTTC
NA,TRBV2,TRBD1,TRBJ2-7,CASSARRQGADEQYF,TGTGCCAGCAGTGCCCGGCGACAGGGGGCCGACGAGCAGTACTTC
NA,TRBV7-9,NA,TRBJ2-5,CASSSQGGVQETQYF,TGTGCCAGCAGCTCCCAAGGGGGGGTCCAAGAGACCCAGTACTTC
NA,TRBV2,TRBD1,TRBJ2-5,CASNQDREIQETQYF,TGTGCCAGCAACCAAGACAGGGAAATCCAAGAGACCCAGTACTTC
NA,TRBV2,TRBD2,TRBJ2-6,CASRGTSGGSGANVLTF,TGTGCCAGCAGGGGGACTAGCGGGGGATCTGGGGCCAACGTCCTGACTTTC
NA,TRBV2,NA,TRBJ2-2,CASGQGGNTGELFF,TGTGCCAGCGGCCAGGGGGGGAACACCGGGGAGCTGTTTTTT
few,TRBV6-1,NA,TRBJ2-5,CASSGSRRAQYF,TGTGCCAGCAGTGGTTCCAGGAGGGCCCAGTACTTC
NA,TRBV28,NA,TRBJ1-2,CASSLGALSSRYTF,TGTGCCAGCAGTTTAGGGGCCTTGAGTTCGCGCTACACCTTC
NA,TRBV28,NA,TRBJ2-3,CASTGGSTDTQYF,TGTGCCAGCACCGGAGGTAGTACAGATACGCAGTATTTT
NA,TRBV7-3,NA,TRBJ1-1,CASSQSPQNMNTEAFF,TGTGCCAGCAGCCAGTCGCCTCAGAACATGAACACTGAAGCTTTCTTT
NA,TRBV11-2,NA,TRBJ2-3,CASSLERRGGTDTQYF,TGTGCCAGCAGCTTAGAGAGGCGGGGCGGCACAGATACGCAGTATTTT
NA,TRBV6-6,NA,TRBJ1-1,CASSYSIRDSEAFF,TGTGCCAGCAGTTACTCGATTCGGGACTCTGAAGCTTTCTTT
NA,TRBV7-9,NA,TRBJ1-1,CASSLGEVAEAFF,TGTGCCAGCAGCTTAGGCGAAGTCGCTGAAGCTTTCTTT
few,TRBV6-5,NA,TRBJ1-5,CASRNGNQPQHF,TGTGCCAGCAGAAACGGTAATCAGCCCCAGCATTTT
few,TRBV7-2,NA,TRBJ2-7,CASSSRGSYEQYF,TGTGCCAGCAGCTCCAGGGGCTCCTACGAGCAGTACTTC
NA,TRBV5-1,NA,TRBJ1-2,CASSPGTPSNGYTF,TGCGCCAGCAGTCCCGGGACACCTAGTAATGGCTACACCTTC
NA,TRBV7-3,NA,TRBJ2-3,CASSLRMDSLSSTDTQYF,TGTGCCAGCAGCTTAAGGATGGACAGCCTTAGTAGCACAGATACGCAGTATTTT
few,TRBV30,TRBD1,TRBJ1-1,CASNRGLNTEAFF,TGTGCCTCAAACAGGGGGTTGAACACTGAAGCTTTCTTT
NA,TRBV6-5,NA,TRBJ2-7,CASSRPGLISYEQYF,TGTGCCAGCAGCCGCCCGGGACTGATCTCCTACGAGCAGTACTTC
NA,TRBV18,NA,TRBJ2-3,CASSPNPGETDTQYF,TGTGCCAGCTCACCGAATCCGGGGGAGACAGATACGCAGTATTTT
NA,TRBV18,TRBD2,TRBJ2-5,CASSPRTTSGVETQYF,TGTGCCAGCTCACCACGTACGACTAGCGGGGTTGAGACCCAGTACTTC
few,TRBV7-8,NA,TRBJ2-4,CASSLGRARGAKNIQYF,TGTGCCAGCAGCTTAGGGCGGGCAAGAGGAGCCAAAAACATTCAGTACTTC
NA,TRBV18,NA,TRBJ2-7,CASSPPVGSYEQYF,TGTGCCAGCTCACCACCGGTCGGGTCCTACGAGCAGTACTTC
NA,TRBV7-3,NA,TRBJ1-2,CASILILGGGYTF,TGTGCCAGCATCTTAATCCTGGGAGGTGGCTACACCTTC
few,TRBV9,TRBD2,TRBJ2-3,CASSETSGARTQYF,TGTGCCAGCAGCGAGACTAGCGGGGCCAGGACGCAGTATTTT
few,TRBV9,NA,TRBJ2-5,CASSRGGEQETQYF,TGTGCCAGCAGCAGGGGCGGGGAGCAAGAGACCCAGTACTTC
few,TRBV7-2,NA,TRBJ2-7,CASSVVPDGSEQYF,TGTGCCAGCAGCGTAGTTCCTGACGGGAGCGAGCAGTACTTC
few,TRBV2,TRBD1,TRBJ1-2,CASRGDRTGNGYTF,TGTGCCAGCAGAGGAGACAGGACAGGCAATGGCTACACCTTC
few,TRBV7-2,NA,TRBJ2-1,CASSLRLYGEQFF,TGTGCCAGCAGCTTACGGTTGTACGGTGAGCAGTTCTTC
NA,TRBV10-3,NA,TRBJ1-1,CAIGAIREMNTEAFF,TGTGCCATCGGAGCCATCCGTGAAATGAACACTGAAGCTTTCTTT
NA,TRBV15,TRBD2,TRBJ2-4,CATSRGSGLDSTKNIQYF,TGTGCCACCAGCAGAGGGTCAGGACTAGACTCAACCAAAAACATTCAGTACTTC
many,TRBV7-9,NA,TRBJ2-1,CASSFDNEQFF,TGTGCCAGCAGCTTCGACAATGAGCAGTTCTTC
NA,TRBV5-1,TRBD1,TRBJ2-2,CASSQGVGTGELFF,TGCGCCAGCAGCCAGGGGGTCGGCACCGGGGAGCTGTTTTTT
NA,TRBV11-2,NA,TRBJ1-2,CASSLDGGTSLTYGYTF,TGTGCCAGCAGCTTAGATGGTGGGACAAGTTTGACTTATGGCTACACCTTC
few,TRBV7-9,TRBD2,TRBJ2-3,CASSPTAGSTDTQYF,TGTGCCAGCAGCCCAACAGCGGGGAGCACAGATACGCAGTATTTT
NA,TRBV18,NA,TRBJ2-3,CASSPSGDTQYF,TGTGCCAGCTCACCCAGTGGAGATACGCAGTATTTT
NA,TRBV2,NA,TRBJ2-3,CASSADYTDTQYF,TGTGCCAGCAGCGCGGACTACACAGATACGCAGTATTTT
NA,TRBV28,NA,TRBJ2-3,CASVGGSTDTQYF,TGTGCCAGCGTGGGGGGTAGCACAGATACGCAGTATTTT
few,TRBV4-2,TRBD2,TRBJ2-2,CASSQGLAGGTGELFF,TGTGCCAGCAGCCAAGGACTAGCGGGAGGGACCGGGGAGCTGTTTTTT
NA,TRBV5-4,TRBD2,TRBJ2-1,CASSPGGPSSNEQFF,TGTGCCAGCAGCCCGGGGGGGCCTTCCAGCAATGAGCAGTTCTTC
NA,TRBV25-1,NA,TRBJ2-6,CASSAGAGANVLTF,TGTGCCAGCAGTGCGGGTGCTGGGGCCAACGTCCTGACTTTC
NA,TRBV4-2,TRBD1,TRBJ1-2,CASSQETGPSYGYTF,TGTGCCAGCAGCCAAGAGACAGGGCCCAGCTATGGCTACACCTTC
NA,TRBV7-9,NA,TRBJ2-1,CASSLGQNNEQFF,TGTGCCAGCAGCTTAGGGCAGAACAATGAGCAGTTCTTC
NA,TRBV11-3,TRBD1,TRBJ1-1,CASSQGGSNTEAFF,TGTGCCAGCAGCCAGGGGGGCTCGAACACTGAAGCTTTCTTT
NA,TRBV29-1,NA,TRBJ2-7,CSVLWRGHEQYF,TGCAGCGTCCTCTGGAGGGGGCACGAGCAGTACTTC
NA,TRBV5-4,NA,TRBJ1-4,CASSPGLGYEKLFF,TGTGCCAGCAGCCCGGGACTTGGGTATGAAAAACTGTTTTTT
few,TRBV10-3,TRBD1,TRBJ2-5,CAISDGDRGRETQYF,TGTGCCATCAGTGACGGGGACAGGGGGCGAGAGACCCAGTACTTC
few,TRBV6-6,NA,TRBJ2-7,CASTPGKNEQYF,TGTGCCAGCACTCCAGGGAAGAACGAGCAGTACTTC
few,TRBV2,NA,TRBJ2-1,CASSGPGNEQFF,TGTGCCAGCAGTGGACCGGGCAATGAGCAGTTCTTC